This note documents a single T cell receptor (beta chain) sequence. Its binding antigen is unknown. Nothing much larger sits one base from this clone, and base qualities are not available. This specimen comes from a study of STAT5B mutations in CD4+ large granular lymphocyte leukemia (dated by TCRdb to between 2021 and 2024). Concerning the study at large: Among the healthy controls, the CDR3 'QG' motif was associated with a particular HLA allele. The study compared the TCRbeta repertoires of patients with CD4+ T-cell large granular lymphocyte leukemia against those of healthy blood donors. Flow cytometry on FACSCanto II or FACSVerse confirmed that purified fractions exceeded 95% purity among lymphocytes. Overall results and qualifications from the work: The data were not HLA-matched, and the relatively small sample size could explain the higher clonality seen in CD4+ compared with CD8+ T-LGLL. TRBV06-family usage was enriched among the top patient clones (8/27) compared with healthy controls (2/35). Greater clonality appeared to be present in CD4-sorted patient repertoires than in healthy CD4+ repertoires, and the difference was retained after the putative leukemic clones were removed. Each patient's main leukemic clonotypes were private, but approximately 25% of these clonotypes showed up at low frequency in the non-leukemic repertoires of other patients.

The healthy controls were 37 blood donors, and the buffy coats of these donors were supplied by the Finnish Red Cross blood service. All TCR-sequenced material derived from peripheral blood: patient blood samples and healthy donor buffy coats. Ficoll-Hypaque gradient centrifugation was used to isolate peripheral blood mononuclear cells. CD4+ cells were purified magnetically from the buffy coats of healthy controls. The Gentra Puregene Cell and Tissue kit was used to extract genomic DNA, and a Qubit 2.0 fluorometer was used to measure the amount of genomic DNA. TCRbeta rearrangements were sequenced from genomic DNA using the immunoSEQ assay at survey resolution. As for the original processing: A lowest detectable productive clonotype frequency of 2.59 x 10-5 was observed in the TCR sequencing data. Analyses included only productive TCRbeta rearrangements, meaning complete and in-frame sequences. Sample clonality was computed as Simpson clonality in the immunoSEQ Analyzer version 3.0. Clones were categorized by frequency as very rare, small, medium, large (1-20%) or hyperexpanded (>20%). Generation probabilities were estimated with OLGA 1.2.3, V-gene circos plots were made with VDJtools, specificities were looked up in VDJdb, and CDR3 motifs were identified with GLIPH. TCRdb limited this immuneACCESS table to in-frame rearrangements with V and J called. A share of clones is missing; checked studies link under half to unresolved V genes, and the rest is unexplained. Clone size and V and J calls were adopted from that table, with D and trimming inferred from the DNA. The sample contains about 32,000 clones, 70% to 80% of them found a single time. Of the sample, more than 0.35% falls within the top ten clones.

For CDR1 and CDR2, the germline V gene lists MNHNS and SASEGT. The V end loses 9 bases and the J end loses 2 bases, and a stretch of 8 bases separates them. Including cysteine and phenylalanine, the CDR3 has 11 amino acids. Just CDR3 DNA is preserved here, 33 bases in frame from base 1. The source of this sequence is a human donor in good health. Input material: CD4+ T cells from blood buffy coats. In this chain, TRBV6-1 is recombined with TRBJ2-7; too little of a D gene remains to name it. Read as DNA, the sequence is TGTGCCAGTGCAAAGACCTACGAGCAGTACTTC. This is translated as CASAKTYEQYF.